A single T cell receptor (beta chain) is shown here with its context. Profiling relied on immunoSEQ multiplex PCR, and the TCRdb table lists in-frame clones only, not all of them. The sample includes around 99,000 clones, 90% to 95% of them seen just once. This record belongs to a study of T cell responses to AZD1222 COVID-19 vaccine. V trimming: 4 bases; J trimming: 8 bases; junction bases outside the gene matches: 6. CDR1 and CDR2 (germline): LNHDA, SQIVND (reference sequence). The CDR3 has 14 amino acids. The chain is built from TRBV19 and TRBJ2-3, with TRBD1 identical over 10 bases. The receptor was isolated from an adult in good health. The sequenced sample was peripheral blood, obtained on day 0 of AZD1222 vaccination. CDR3 amino acids: CASSTGQGLGTQYF. The CDR3 nucleotides are TGTGCCAGTAGTACGGGACAGGGGTTGGGTACGCAGTATTTT.